The source of this TCR beta chain is a study of breast tumors, draining lymph nodes, adjacent tissues. TCRdb redid the calling of the multiplex PCR reads with MiXCR, one entry per CDR3 protein. Among 20,000 to 30,000 distinct CDR3 sequences listed, approximately 20% were seen once. This clonotype has at least ten counts. CDR3 size: 14 residues. CDR1 is LNHDA, CDR2 SQIVND, per germline (reference sequence). J was trimmed by 2 bases and V by 5 bases; bases with no gene match: 5. The source of this sequence is a female donor with breast cancer. Some clones in this sample may be carry-over from other donors' samples. Sequenced sample: breast tumor tissue. The chain recombines TRBV19 with TRBJ2-7; TRBD1 matches 8 bases. CDR3 DNA: TGTGCCAGTAGTCCCCGACAGGGGCCCTACGAGCAGTACTTC. This translates into CASSPRQGPYEQYF. The full variable domain, rest sourced from reference TRBV19 and TRBJ2-7, is DGGITQSPKYLFRKEGQNVTLSCEQNLNHDAMYWYRQDPGQGLRLIYYSQIVNDFQKGDIAEGYSVSREKKESFPLTVTSAQKNPTAFYLCASSPRQGPYEQYFGPGTRLTVT.